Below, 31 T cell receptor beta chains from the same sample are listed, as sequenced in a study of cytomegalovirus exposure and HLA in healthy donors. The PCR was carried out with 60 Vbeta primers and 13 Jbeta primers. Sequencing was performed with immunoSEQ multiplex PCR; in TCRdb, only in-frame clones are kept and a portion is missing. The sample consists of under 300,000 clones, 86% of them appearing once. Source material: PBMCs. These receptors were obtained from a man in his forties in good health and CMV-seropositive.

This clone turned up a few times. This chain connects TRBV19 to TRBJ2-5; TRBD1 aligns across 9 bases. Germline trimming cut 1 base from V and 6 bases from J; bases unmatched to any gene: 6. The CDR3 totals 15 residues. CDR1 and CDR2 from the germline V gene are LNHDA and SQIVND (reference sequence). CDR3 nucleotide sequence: TGTGCCAGTAGTATAGGACGGACAGGGGTGAAGACCCAGTACTTC. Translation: CASSIGRTGVKTQYF. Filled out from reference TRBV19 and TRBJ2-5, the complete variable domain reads DGGITQSPKYLFRKEGQNVTLSCEQNLNHDAMYWYRQDPGQGLRLIYYSQIVNDFQKGDIAEGYSVSREKKESFPLTVTSAQKNPTAFYLCASSIGRTGVKTQYFGPGTRLLVL.

In DNA, the CDR3 is TGCAGCGTTGGACAGGGGGCAGGCGAGCAGTACTTC. Translation: CSVGQGAGEQYF. This sequence joins TRBV29-1 and TRBJ2-7; 10 bases fit TRBD1. With 4 bases clipped from V and 6 bases from J, the junction kept 3 bases outside the gene matches. CDR1 and CDR2 from the germline V gene are SQVTM and ANQGSEA. CDR3 length equals 12 residues.

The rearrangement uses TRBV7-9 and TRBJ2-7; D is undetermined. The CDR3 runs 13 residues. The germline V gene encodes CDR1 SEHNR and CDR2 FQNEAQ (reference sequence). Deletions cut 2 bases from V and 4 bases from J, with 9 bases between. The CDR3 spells CASSLREEYEQYF. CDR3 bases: TGTGCCAGCAGCTTAAGAGAGGAATACGAGCAGTACTTC.

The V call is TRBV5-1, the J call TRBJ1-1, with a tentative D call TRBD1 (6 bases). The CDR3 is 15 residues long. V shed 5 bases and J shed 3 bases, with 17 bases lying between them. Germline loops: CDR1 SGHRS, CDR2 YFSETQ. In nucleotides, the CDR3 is TGCGCCAGCAGTTACAAACAGGGACCCTACACTGAAGCTTTCTTT. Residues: CASSYKQGPYTEAFF.

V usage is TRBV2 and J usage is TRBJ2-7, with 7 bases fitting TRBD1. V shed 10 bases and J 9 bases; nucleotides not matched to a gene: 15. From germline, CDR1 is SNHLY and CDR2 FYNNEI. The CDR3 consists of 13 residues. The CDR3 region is CATNRGPLFAQYF. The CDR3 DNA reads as TGTGCCACTAACAGGGGACCACTCTTCGCGCAGTACTTC.

The CDR3 DNA follows: TGTGCCAGCAGGCGCAGGGCATCCTACGAGCAGTACTTC. It translates to CASRRRASYEQYF. This chain links TRBV28 with TRBJ2-7; tentatively, D is TRBD1 (5 bases). The germline V gene has CDR1 MDHEN and CDR2 SYDVKM. With 6 bases removed from V and 1 base from J, the gap between germline ends came to 10 bases. The CDR3 length is 13 residues. Full variable domain (remainder filled in from reference TRBV28 and TRBJ2-7): DVKVTQSSRYLVKRTGEKVFLECVQDMDHENMFWYRQDPGLGLRLIYFSYDVKMKEKGDIPEGYSVSREKKERFSLILESASTNQTSMYLCASRRRASYEQYFGPGTRLTVT.

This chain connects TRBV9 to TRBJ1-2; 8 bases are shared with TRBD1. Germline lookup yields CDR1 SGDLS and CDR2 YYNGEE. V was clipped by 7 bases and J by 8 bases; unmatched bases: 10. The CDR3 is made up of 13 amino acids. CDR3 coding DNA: TGTGCCAGCGGGGTTGGGGACAGGCGAGGCTACACCTTC. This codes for CASGVGDRRGYTF.

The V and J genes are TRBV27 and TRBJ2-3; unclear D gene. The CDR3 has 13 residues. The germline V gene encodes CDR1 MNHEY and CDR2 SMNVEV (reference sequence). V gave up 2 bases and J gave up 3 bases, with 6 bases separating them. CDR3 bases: TGTGCCAGCAGTTTAATAGTTACAGATACGCAGTATTTT. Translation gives CASSLIVTDTQYF.

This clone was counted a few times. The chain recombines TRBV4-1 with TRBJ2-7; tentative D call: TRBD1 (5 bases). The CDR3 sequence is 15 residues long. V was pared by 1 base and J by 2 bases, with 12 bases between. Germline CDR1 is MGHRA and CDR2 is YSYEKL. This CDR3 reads CASSQVDDSTYEQYF. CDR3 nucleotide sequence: TGCGCCAGCAGCCAAGTCGACGACAGTACCTACGAGCAGTACTTC.

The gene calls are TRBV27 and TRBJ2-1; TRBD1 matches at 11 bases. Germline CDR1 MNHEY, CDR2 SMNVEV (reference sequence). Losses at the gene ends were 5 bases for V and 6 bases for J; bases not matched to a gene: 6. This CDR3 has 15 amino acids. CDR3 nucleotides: TGTGCCAGCAGTCGGCCGGGACAGGGGGGCAATGAGCAGTTCTTC. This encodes CASSRPGQGGNEQFF.

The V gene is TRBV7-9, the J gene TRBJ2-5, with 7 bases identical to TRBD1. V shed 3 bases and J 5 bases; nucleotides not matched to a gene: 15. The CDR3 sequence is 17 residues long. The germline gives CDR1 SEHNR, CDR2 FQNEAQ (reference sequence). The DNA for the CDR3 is TGTGCCAGCAGCTTTAAGGTAGACAGGGAAGGTTGGGAGACCCAGTACTTC. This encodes CASSFKVDREGWETQYF.

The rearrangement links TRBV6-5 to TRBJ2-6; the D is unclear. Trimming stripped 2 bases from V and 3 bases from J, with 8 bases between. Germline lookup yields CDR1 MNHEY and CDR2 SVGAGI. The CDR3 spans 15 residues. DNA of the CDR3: TGTGCCAGCAGTTACAACTCGGGTGGGGCCAACGTCCTGACTTTC. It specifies CASSYNSGGANVLTF.

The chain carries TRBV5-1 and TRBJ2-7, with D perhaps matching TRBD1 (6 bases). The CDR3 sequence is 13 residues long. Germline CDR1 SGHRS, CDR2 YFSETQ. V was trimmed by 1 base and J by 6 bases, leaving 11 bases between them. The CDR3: CASSLNRATEQYF. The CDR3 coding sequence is TGCGCCAGCAGCTTGAACAGGGCGACCGAGCAGTACTTC.

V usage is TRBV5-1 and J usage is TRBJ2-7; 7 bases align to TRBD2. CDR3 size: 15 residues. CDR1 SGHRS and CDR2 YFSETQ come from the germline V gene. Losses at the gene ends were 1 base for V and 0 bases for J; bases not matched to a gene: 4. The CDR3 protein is CASSLRASGSYEQYF. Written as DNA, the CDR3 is TGCGCCAGCAGCTTGAGGGCTAGCGGCTCCTACGAGCAGTACTTC.

DNA of the CDR3: TGTGCCAGCAGCTTAGGGGCCCCGAACACCGGGGAGCTGTTTTTT. It specifies CASSLGAPNTGELFF. This sequence joins TRBV7-8 and TRBJ2-2; D ambiguous. The V end lost 1 base, the J end lost 0 bases, and 6 bases lay between the germline ends. The CDR3 contains 15 residues. Germline loops: CDR1 SGHVS, CDR2 FQNEAQ.

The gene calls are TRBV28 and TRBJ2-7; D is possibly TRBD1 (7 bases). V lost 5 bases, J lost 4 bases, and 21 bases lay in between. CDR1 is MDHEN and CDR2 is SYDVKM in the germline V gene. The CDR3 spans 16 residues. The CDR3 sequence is CASSPEGRGDWYEQYF. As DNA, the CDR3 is TGTGCCAGCAGTCCCGAAGGCAGGGGGGATTGGTACGAGCAGTACTTC.

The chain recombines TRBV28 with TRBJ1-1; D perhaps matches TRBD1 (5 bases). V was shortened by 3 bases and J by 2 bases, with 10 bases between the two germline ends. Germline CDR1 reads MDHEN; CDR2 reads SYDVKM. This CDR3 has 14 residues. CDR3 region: CASSFGGANTEAFF. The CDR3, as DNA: TGTGCCAGCAGTTTTGGTGGGGCTAACACTGAAGCTTTCTTT.

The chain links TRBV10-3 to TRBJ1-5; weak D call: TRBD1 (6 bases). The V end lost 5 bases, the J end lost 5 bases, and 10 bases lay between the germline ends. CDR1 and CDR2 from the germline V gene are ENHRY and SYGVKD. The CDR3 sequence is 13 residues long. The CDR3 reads CAISQQGHQPQHF. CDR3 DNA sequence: TGTGCCATCAGTCAACAGGGTCATCAGCCCCAGCATTTT.

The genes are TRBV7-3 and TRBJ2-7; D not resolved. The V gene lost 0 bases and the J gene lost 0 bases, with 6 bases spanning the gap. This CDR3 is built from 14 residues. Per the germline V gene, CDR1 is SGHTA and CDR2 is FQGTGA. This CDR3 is CASSLTRSSYEQYF. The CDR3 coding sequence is TGTGCCAGCAGCTTAACCAGGTCCTCCTACGAGCAGTACTTC.

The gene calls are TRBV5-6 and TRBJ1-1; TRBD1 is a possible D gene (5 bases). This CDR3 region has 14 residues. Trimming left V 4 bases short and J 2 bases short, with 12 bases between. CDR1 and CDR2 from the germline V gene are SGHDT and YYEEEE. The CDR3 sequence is CASSRVGVNTEAFF. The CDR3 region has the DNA TGTGCCAGCAGCCGGGTAGGGGTAAACACTGAAGCTTTCTTT.

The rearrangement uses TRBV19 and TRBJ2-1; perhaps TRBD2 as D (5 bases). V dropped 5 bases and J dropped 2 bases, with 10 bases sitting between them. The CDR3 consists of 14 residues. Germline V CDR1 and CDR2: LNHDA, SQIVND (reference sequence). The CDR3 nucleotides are TGTGCCAGTAGTGGAGGCGGACCCTACAATGAGCAGTTCTTC. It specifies CASSGGGPYNEQFF.

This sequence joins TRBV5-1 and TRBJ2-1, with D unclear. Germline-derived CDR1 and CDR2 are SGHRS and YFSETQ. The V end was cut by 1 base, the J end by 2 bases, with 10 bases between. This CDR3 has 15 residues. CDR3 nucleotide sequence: TGCGCCAGCAGCTTGCTCCACAGAACCTACAATGAGCAGTTCTTC. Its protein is CASSLLHRTYNEQFF.

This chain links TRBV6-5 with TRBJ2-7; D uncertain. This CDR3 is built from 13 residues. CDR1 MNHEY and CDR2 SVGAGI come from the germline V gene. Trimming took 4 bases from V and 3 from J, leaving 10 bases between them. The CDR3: CASSCSANYEQYF. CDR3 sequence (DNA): TGTGCCAGCAGTTGCTCTGCGAACTACGAGCAGTACTTC.

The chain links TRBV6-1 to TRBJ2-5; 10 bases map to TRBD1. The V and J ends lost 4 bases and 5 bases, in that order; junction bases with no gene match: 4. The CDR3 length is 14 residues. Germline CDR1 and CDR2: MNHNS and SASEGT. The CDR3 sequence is CASSGTGGRETQYF. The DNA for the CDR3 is TGTGCCAGCAGTGGGACAGGGGGTCGGGAGACCCAGTACTTC.

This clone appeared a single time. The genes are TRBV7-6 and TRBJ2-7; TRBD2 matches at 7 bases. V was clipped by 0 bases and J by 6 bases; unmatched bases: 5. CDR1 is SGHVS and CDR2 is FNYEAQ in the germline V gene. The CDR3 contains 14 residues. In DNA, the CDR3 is TGTGCCAGCAGCTTAGCGGGGGGACTAATCGAGCAGTACTTC. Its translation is CASSLAGGLIEQYF.

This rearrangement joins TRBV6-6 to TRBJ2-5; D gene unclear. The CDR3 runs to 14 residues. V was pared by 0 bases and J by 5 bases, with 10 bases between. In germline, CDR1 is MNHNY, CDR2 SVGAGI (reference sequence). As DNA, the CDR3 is TGTGCCAGCAGTTACTCGTTTTCGCAGGAGACCCAGTACTTC. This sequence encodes CASSYSFSQETQYF.

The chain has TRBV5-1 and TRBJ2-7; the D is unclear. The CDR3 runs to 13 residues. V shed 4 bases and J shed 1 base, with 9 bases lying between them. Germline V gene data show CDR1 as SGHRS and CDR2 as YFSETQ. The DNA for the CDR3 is TGCGCCAGCAGCGCCCTAAAGTCCTACGAGCAGTACTTC. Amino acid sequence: CASSALKSYEQYF.

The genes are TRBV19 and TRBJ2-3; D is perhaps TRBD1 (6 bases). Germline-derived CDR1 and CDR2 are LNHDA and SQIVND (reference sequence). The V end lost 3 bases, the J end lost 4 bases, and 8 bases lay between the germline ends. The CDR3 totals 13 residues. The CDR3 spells CASSMTGADTQYF. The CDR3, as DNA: TGTGCCAGTAGTATGACAGGAGCAGATACGCAGTATTTT.

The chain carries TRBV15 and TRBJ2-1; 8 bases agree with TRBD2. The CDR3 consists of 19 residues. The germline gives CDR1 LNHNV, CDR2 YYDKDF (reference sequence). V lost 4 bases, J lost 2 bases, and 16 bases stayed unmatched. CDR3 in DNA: TGTGCCACCAGCATCAACCCGCCCGGGCTAGCGGGCCCCTACAATGAGCAGTTCTTC. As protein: CATSINPPGLAGPYNEQFF.

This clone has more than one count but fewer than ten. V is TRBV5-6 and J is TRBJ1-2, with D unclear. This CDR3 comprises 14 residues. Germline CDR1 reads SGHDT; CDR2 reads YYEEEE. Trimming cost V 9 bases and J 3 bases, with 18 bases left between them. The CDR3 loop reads CATTVWTVDYGYTF. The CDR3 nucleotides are TGTGCCACCACCGTGTGGACTGTGGACTATGGCTACACCTTC. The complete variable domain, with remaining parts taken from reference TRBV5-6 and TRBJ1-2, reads DAGVTQSPTHLIKTRGQQVTLRCSPKSGHDTVSWYQQALGQGPQFIFQYYEEEERQRGNFPDRFSGHQFPNYSSELNVNALLLGDSALYLCATTVWTVDYGYTFGSGTRLTVV.

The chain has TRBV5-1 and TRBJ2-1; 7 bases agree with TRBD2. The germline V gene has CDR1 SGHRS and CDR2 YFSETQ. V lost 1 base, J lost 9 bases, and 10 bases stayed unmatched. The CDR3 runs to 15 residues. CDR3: CASSLSGAWGGEQFF. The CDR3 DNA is TGCGCCAGCAGCTTGAGCGGGGCCTGGGGTGGTGAGCAGTTCTTC.